These 18 T cell receptor beta chains were sequenced from one sample in a study of T cell responses to AZD1222 COVID-19 vaccine. The protocol was immunoSEQ multiplex PCR, while the TCRdb copy is restricted to in-frame clones and leaves out a portion. The repertoire holds some 45,000 clones, with roughly 88% as singletons. The source material was peripheral blood, sampled 28 days after the second AZD1222 dose. The source of these receptors is an adult who received the AZD1222 COVID-19 vaccine.

The rearrangement links TRBV7-6 to TRBJ2-2; 14 nucleotides line up with TRBD2. V was clipped by 5 bases and J by 2 bases; unmatched bases: 7. Germline V lookup: CDR1 SGHVS, CDR2 FNYEAQ. The CDR3 contains 18 residues. CDR3 loop: CASSMTSGGAFNTGELFF. CDR3 DNA sequence: TGTGCCAGCAGCATGACTAGCGGGGGGGCTTTCAACACCGGGGAGCTGTTTTTT.

The chain has TRBV7-2 and TRBJ1-5, with D unresolved. V gave up 5 bases and J gave up 0 bases, with 23 bases separating them. Germline CDR1 SGHTA, CDR2 FQGNSA. The CDR3 extends over 19 amino acids. CDR3 region: CASSLEGRTQATSNQPQHF. For the CDR3, the DNA is TGTGCCAGCAGCCTCGAAGGCCGAACGCAGGCGACTAGCAATCAGCCCCAGCATTTT.

This clone was seen more than once but under ten times. This chain joins TRBV4-3 and TRBJ1-2, with D perhaps matching TRBD1 (5 bases). CDR3 length: 16 amino acids. Germline V CDR1 and CDR2: LGHNA, YSLEER. V was shortened by 0 bases and J by 8 bases, with 19 bases between the two germline ends. The CDR3 nucleotides read TGCGCCAGCAGCCAAGATCATCCGGGGGACGGTAAGGGCTACACCTTC. It yields the protein CASSQDHPGDGKGYTF.

The rearrangement links TRBV7-2 to TRBJ1-3; D is unclear. Germline V lookup: CDR1 SGHTA, CDR2 FQGNSA. This CDR3 is 15 amino acids long. V was cut by 5 bases and J by 2 bases, with 13 bases left in between. The CDR3 loop is CASSPYRGAGNTIYF. The CDR3 nucleotides read TGTGCCAGCAGCCCCTATCGGGGAGCTGGAAACACCATATATTTT.

The V call is TRBV2, the J call TRBJ1-1; tentative D call: TRBD1 (6 bases). Germline V lookup: CDR1 SNHLY, CDR2 FYNNEI. V was clipped by 7 bases and J by 5 bases, with 23 bases between them. The CDR3 contains 16 residues. This CDR3 is CASTGGGGPRRTEAFF. The CDR3 coding sequence is TGTGCCAGCACCGGCGGGGGGGGCCCAAGGAGGACTGAAGCTTTCTTT.

The gene calls are TRBV19 and TRBJ1-5; D remains unclear. There are 15 residues in the CDR3. The V gene's germline CDR1 is LNHDA and CDR2 SQIVND (reference sequence). V lost 5 bases and J lost 2, with 13 bases in between. The CDR3 is CASSWRDGRNQPQHF. In DNA form, the CDR3 reads TGTGCCAGTAGTTGGCGTGACGGACGCAATCAGCCCCAGCATTTT.

This chain connects TRBV5-4 to TRBJ2-5; no clear D gene. This CDR3 region has 17 residues. Trimming cost V 0 bases and J 1 base, with 16 bases left between them. Germline assignment: CDR1 SGHNT and CDR2 YYREEE (reference sequence). The CDR3 loop reads CASSLVASVSSQETQYF. CDR3 DNA sequence: TGTGCCAGCAGCTTGGTGGCCAGTGTCAGTAGCCAAGAGACCCAGTACTTC.

This chain joins TRBV14 and TRBJ1-1, with D unclear. V gave up 1 base and J gave up 3 bases, with 12 bases separating them. The CDR3 runs 15 residues. Germline CDR1 is SGHDN and CDR2 is FVKESK. DNA for the CDR3: TGTGCCAGCAGCCAAGGTTCGATAAGCGACACTGAAGCTTTCTTT. Its protein product is CASSQGSISDTEAFF.

The rearrangement uses TRBV5-1 and TRBJ1-6, with TRBD1 matching over 7 bases. Germline V gene data show CDR1 as SGHRS and CDR2 as YFSETQ. CDR3 length: 15 amino acids. Unmatched junction bases numbered 9, after V lost 6 bases and J lost 6 bases. DNA for the CDR3: TGCGCCAGCAAAGGTTCGGGACAGATTAATTCACCCCTCCACTTT. This encodes CASKGSGQINSPLHF.

The chain employs TRBV11-2 and TRBJ2-1; D is unclear. V gave up 5 bases and J gave up 7 bases, with 6 bases separating them. The length of the CDR3 is 11 residues. Germline V gene sequence: CDR1 SGHAT, CDR2 FQNNGV. DNA for the CDR3: TGTGCCAGCAGCGGCGTGAATGAGCAGTTCTTC. Residues: CASSGVNEQFF. Drawing the rest from reference TRBV11-2 and TRBJ2-1, the complete variable domain is EAGVAQSPRYKIIEKRQSVAFWCNPISGHATLYWYQQILGQGPKLLIQFQNNGVVDDSQLPKDRFSAERLKGVDSTLKIQPAKLEDSAVYLCASSGVNEQFFGPGTRLTVL.

This chain links TRBV10-3 with TRBJ2-5; 13 bases fit TRBD2. Germline lookup yields CDR1 ENHRY and CDR2 SYGVKD. V lost 5 bases to trimming and J lost 4 bases; unmatched junction nucleotides: 4. CDR3 length: 15 amino acids. The CDR3 DNA follows: TGTGCCATCAGTACTAGCGGGGGGGCGGGAGAGACCCAGTACTTC. It encodes CAISTSGGAGETQYF.

This clone has only a few counts. The chain couples TRBV19 to TRBJ1-2; 9 nucleotides match TRBD1. Looked up from germline, CDR1 is LNHDA and CDR2 is SQIVND (reference sequence). This CDR3 is built from 18 residues. With V trimmed by 2 bases and J by 2 bases, 12 bases remained unmatched. The DNA of the CDR3 is TGTGCCAGTAGTATACGATCGACAGGGGGAGTATCGAACTATGGCTACACCTTC. Its protein is CASSIRSTGGVSNYGYTF. Looking up the rest from reference TRBV19 and TRBJ1-2 gives the full variable domain: DGGITQSPKYLFRKEGQNVTLSCEQNLNHDAMYWYRQDPGQGLRLIYYSQIVNDFQKGDIAEGYSVSREKKESFPLTVTSAQKNPTAFYLCASSIRSTGGVSNYGYTFGSGTRLTVV.

The chain combines TRBV6-5 with TRBJ1-1; 10 positions match TRBD1. This CDR3 has 15 amino acids. The junction had 2 bases not matched to a gene; V was cut back by 0 bases and J by 4 bases. From germline, CDR1 is MNHEY and CDR2 SVGAGI. CDR3 in DNA: TGTGCCAGCAGTTACTCAGGGACAGGGGTCACTGAAGCTTTCTTT. It codes for CASSYSGTGVTEAFF.

The V and J genes are TRBV5-8 and TRBJ1-4; TRBD1 matches at 9 bases. There are 16 residues in the CDR3. With 4 bases clipped from V and 2 bases from J, the junction kept 6 bases outside the gene matches. Germline loops: CDR1 SGHTS, CDR2 YDEGEE. The DNA of the CDR3 is TGTGCCAGCAGCCTGTACAGGGGGCGGACTAATGAAAAACTGTTTTTT. This encodes CASSLYRGRTNEKLFF.

A single count supports this clone. V usage is TRBV7-2 and J usage is TRBJ2-5; 7 bases line up with TRBD1. CDR1 and CDR2 from the germline V gene are SGHTA and FQGNSA. The CDR3 is made up of 15 amino acids. V was clipped by 4 bases and J by 3 bases; unmatched bases: 8. The CDR3 sequence is CASSSFKTGKETQYF. CDR3 nucleotides: TGTGCCAGCAGCTCGTTCAAGACAGGGAAAGAGACCCAGTACTTC.

The gene calls are TRBV6-5 and TRBJ2-1; possible D gene TRBD2, 5 bases. Trimming stripped 9 bases from V and 5 bases from J, with 17 bases between. The germline CDR1 and CDR2 sequences are MNHEY and SVGAGI. This CDR3 is built from 14 residues. The CDR3 nucleotides read TGTGCCAGTTACGGGTCGGGGAGAAACAATGAGCAGTTCTTC. Translation: CASYGSGRNNEQFF.

The CDR3 region has the DNA TGCGCCAGCAGCCCGCTTCCCAGGGTGGGCACTGAAGCTTTCTTT. Translating it yields CASSPLPRVGTEAFF. This chain links TRBV5-1 with TRBJ1-1; weak D call: TRBD1 (5 bases). The CDR3 runs 15 residues. V was trimmed by 4 bases and J by 4 bases, leaving 17 bases between them. Looked up from germline, CDR1 is SGHRS and CDR2 is YFSETQ.

This clone was detected once. The chain uses TRBV25-1 and TRBJ1-5, with D possibly matching TRBD1 (5 bases). The CDR3 loop spans 14 amino acids. Germline CDR1 MGHDK, CDR2 SYGVNS. Trimming shortened V by 3 bases and J by 5 bases, and 11 bases separated the two germline ends. CDR3 residues: CASSEVRDHQPQHF. The CDR3 nucleotides read TGTGCCAGCAGTGAGGTTAGGGACCATCAGCCCCAGCATTTT.